The 5 T cell receptor beta chains given below trace back to one sample, sequenced in a study of blood T cell repertoires in COVID-19. The method was immunoSEQ multiplex PCR; TCRdb's version includes in-frame clones alone and lacks a portion of them. In the table there are 200,000 to 250,000 clones, 80% to 90% of which are singletons. The sample comprised peripheral blood. The receptors stem from a man between 18 and 35 years old with active or convalescent COVID-19.

CDR3 sequence reads: CAITDRGDNEQFF. DNA for the CDR3: TGTGCCATCACAGACAGGGGGGACAATGAGCAGTTCTTC. J is TRBJ2-1 and V is TRBV10-3; 9 nucleotides line up with TRBD1. This CDR3 is built from 13 residues. The trim removed 7 bases at V and 5 bases at J, leaving 3 bases unmatched. Germline assignment: CDR1 ENHRY and CDR2 SYGVKD.

The V gene is TRBV11-3, the J gene TRBJ2-3, with TRBD2 identical over 7 bases. Germline assignment: CDR1 SGHNT and CDR2 YENEEA. V lost 3 bases, J lost 2 bases, and 2 bases stayed unmatched. The CDR3 has 14 residues. CDR3 amino acids: CASSLSGTTDTQYF. CDR3 DNA: TGTGCCAGCAGCTTGAGCGGGACCACAGATACGCAGTATTTT.

Notes on this clone: The sample has other DNA sequences that encode this CDR3 too. J is TRBJ1-5 and V is TRBV28; possible D gene TRBD1, 6 bases. The CDR3 is made up of 16 amino acids. Looked up from germline, CDR1 is MDHEN and CDR2 is SYDVKM. V was cut by 5 bases and J by 2 bases, with 16 bases left in between. The CDR3 spells CASSPETGLGNQPQHF. The CDR3 DNA follows: TGTGCCAGCAGTCCTGAAACAGGGCTGGGCAATCAGCCCCAGCATTTT.

This clone has just one count. The rearrangement uses TRBV7-2 and TRBJ1-3, with TRBD1 as a possible D gene (5 bases). Trimming took off 6 bases at V and 4 bases at J, with 13 bases between the two ends. This CDR3 is built from 14 residues. Germline lookup yields CDR1 SGHTA and CDR2 FQGNSA. In DNA form, the CDR3 reads TGTGCCAGCAGGACGGGGGGAACAGGAAACACCATATATTTT. It codes for CASRTGGTGNTIYF.

This clone was counted at least ten times. The rearrangement joins TRBV20-1 to TRBJ2-7; 12 nucleotides line up with TRBD2. The CDR3 totals 14 residues. J was trimmed by 4 bases and V by 3 bases; bases with no gene match: 4. The germline V gene has CDR1 DFQATT and CDR2 SNEGSKA (reference sequence). The CDR3, as DNA: TGCAGTGCTAGTCAGACTAGCGGGAGTTACGAGCAGTACTTC. Its protein product is CSASQTSGSYEQYF.